This T cell receptor beta chain was captured by sequencing in a study of shared clonotypes between healthy human individuals. Germline assignment: CDR1 MGHDK and CDR2 SYGVNS. V gave up 3 bases and J gave up 6 bases; unmatched junction bases: 12. The CDR3 runs to 17 residues. Assay runs were performed at deep level. This table comes from immunoSEQ multiplex PCR, and its TCRdb copy is limited to in-frame clones, with some not included. The table shows about 1.1 million clones, with about four fifths occurring only once. This chain links TRBV25-1 with TRBJ2-2, with 8 nucleotides matching TRBD2. The clonotype was recovered from a man younger than 30 in good health. Some clones in this sample may be carry-over from other donors' samples. The source material was memory CD4+ T cells from PBMCs. Subset described: CD45RA-negative fraction. CDR3 protein: CASSDLGGSGMPGELFF. The CDR3 bases are TGTGCCAGCAGTGATCTGGGGGGTAGCGGGATGCCCGGGGAGCTGTTTTTT. Together with reference TRBV25-1 and TRBJ2-2, the CDR3 gives the full variable domain: EADIYQTPRYLVIGTGKKITLECSQTMGHDKMYWYQQDPGMELHLIHYSYGVNSTEKGDLSSESTVSRIRTEHFPLTLESARPSHTSQYLCASSDLGGSGMPGELFFGEGSRLTVL.